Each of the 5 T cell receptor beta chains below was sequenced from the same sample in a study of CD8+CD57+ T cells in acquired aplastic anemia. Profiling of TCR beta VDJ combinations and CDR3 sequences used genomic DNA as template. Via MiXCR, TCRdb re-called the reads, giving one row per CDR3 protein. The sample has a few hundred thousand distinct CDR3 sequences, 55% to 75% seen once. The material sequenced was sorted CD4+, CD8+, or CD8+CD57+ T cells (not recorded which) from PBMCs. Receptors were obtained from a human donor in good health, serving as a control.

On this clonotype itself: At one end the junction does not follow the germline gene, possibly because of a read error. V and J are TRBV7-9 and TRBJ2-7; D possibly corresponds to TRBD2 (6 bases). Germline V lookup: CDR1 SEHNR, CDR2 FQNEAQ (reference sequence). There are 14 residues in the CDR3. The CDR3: CASSVEGLNYGQNF. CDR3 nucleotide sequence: TGTGCCAGTAGCGTGGAGGGCCTAAACTACGGCCAGAACTTC. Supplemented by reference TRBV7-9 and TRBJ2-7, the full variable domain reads DTGVSQNPRHKITKRGQNVTFRCDPISEHNRLYWYRQTLGQGPEFLTYFQNEAQLEKSRLLSDRFSAERPKGSFSTLEIQRTEQGDSAMYLCASSVEGLNYGQNFGPGTRLTVT.

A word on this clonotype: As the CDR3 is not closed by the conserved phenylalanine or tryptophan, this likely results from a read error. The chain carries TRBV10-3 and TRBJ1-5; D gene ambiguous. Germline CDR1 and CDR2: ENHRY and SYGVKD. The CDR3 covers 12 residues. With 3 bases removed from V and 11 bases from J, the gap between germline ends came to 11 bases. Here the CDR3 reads CAISDRMQTQHL. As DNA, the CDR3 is TGTGCCATCAGTGATAGAATGCAGACCCAGCATTTG.

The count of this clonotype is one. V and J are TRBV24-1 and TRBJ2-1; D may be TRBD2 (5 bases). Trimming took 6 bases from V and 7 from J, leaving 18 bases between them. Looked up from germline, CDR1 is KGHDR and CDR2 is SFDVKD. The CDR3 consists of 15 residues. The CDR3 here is CATSLDGLVLNEQFF. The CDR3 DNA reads TGTGCCACCAGTTTAGATGGACTGGTCCTAAATGAGCAGTTCTTC.

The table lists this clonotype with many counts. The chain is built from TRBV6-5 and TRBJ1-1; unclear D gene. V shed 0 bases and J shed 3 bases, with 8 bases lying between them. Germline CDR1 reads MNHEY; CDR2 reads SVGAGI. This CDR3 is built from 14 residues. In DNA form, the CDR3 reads TGTGCCAGCAGTTACTCGACGAGGGACACTGAAGCTTTCTTT. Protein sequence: CASSYSTRDTEAFF.

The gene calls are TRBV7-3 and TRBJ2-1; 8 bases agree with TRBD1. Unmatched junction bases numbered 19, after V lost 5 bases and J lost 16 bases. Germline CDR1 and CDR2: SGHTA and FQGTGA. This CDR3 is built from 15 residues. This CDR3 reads CASSIGQGWYTLGFF. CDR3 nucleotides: TGTGCCAGCAGCATAGGACAGGGATGGTACACCTTGGGCTTCTTC.